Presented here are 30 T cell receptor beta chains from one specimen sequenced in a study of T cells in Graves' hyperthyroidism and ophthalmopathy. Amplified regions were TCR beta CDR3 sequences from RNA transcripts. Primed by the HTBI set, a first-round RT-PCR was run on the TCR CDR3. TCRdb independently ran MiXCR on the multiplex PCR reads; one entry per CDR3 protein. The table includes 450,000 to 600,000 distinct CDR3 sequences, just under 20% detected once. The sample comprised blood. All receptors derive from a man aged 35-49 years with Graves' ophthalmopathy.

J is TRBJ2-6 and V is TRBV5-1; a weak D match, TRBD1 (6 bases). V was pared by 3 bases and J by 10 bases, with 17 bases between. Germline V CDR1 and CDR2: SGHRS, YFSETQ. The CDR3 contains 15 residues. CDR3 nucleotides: TGCGCCAGCAGCTCGAGTGGGGGCCCCTCAAACGTCCTGACTTTC. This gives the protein CASSSSGGPSNVLTF.

In nucleotides, the CDR3 is TGTGCCATCAGTGAGTCGTTTTATCCCGATAAAGATACGCAGTATTTT. It specifies CAISESFYPDKDTQYF. The J gene is TRBJ2-3, the V gene TRBV10-3; D unclear. The CDR3 is 16 residues long. Germline V gene lookup returns CDR1 ENHRY and CDR2 SYGVKD. Trimming left V 0 bases short and J 5 bases short, with 15 bases between.

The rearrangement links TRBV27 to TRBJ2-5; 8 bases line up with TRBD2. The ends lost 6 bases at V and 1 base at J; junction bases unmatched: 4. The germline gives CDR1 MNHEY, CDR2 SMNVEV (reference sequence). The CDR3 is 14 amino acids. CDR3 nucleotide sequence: TGTGCCAGCAGGCCAACTAGCGGCCAAGAGACCCAGTACTTC. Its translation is CASRPTSGQETQYF.

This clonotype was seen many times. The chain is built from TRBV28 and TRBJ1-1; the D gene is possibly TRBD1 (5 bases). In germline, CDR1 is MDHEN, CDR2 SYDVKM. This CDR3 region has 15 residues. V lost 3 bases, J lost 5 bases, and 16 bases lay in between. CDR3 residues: CASSFPQGAETEAFF. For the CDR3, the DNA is TGTGCCAGCAGTTTCCCTCAGGGCGCTGAGACTGAAGCTTTCTTT.

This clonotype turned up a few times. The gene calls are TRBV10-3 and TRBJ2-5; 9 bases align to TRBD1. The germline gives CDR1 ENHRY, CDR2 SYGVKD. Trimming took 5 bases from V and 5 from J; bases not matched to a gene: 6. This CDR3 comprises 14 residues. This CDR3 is CAISTGQGVETQYF. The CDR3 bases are TGTGCCATCAGTACGGGACAGGGAGTGGAGACCCAGTACTTC.

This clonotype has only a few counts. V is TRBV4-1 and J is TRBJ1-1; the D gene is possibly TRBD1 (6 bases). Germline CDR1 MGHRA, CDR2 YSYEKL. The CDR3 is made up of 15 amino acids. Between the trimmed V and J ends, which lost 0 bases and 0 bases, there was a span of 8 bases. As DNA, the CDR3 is TGCGCCAGCAGCCAAGAGAGGGGGATGAACACTGAAGCTTTCTTT. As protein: CASSQERGMNTEAFF.

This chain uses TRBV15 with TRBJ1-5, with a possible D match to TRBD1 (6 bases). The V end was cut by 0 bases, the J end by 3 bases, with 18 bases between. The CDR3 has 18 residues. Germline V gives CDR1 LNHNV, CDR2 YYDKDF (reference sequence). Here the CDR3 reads CATSRDPYREGNNQPQHF. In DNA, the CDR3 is TGTGCCACCAGCAGAGACCCGTACAGGGAAGGGAACAATCAGCCCCAGCATTTT.

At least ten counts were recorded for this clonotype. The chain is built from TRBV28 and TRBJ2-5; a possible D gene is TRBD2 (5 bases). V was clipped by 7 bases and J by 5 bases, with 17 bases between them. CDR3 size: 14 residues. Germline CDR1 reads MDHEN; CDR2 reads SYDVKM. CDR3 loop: CASNIRAGRETQYF. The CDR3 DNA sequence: TGTGCCAGCAATATTAGGGCGGGTCGTGAGACCCAGTACTTC.

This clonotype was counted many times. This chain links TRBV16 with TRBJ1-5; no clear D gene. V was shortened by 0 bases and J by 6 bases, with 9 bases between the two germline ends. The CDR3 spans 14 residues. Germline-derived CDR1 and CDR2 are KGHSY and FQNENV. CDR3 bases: TGTGCCAGCAGCCAATCCCCTTTGAGTCAGCCCCAGCATTTT. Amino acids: CASSQSPLSQPQHF. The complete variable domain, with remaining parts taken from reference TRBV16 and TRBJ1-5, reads GEEVAQTPKHLVRGEGQKAKLYCAPIKGHSYVFWYQQVLKNEFKFLISFQNENVFDETGMPKERFSAKCLPNSPCSLEIQATKLEDSAVYFCASSQSPLSQPQHFGDGTRLSIL.

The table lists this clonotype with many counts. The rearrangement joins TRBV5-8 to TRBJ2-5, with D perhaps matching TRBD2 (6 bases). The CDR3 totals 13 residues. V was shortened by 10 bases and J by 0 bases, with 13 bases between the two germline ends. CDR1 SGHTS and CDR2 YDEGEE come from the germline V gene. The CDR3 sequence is CAAARGYQETQYF. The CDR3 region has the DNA TGTGCCGCCGCACGGGGGTACCAAGAGACCCAGTACTTC.

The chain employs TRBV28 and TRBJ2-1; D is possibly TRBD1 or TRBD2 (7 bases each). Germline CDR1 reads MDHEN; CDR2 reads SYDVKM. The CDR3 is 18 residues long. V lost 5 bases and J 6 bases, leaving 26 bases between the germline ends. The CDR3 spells CASSPSFLGGGSANEQFF. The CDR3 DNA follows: TGTGCCAGCAGTCCCTCTTTCCTAGGGGGCGGGAGCGCCAATGAGCAGTTCTTC.

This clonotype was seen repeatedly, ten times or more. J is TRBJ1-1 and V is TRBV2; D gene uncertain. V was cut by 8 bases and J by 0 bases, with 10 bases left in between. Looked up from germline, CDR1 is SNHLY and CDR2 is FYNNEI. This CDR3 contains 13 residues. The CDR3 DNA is TGTGCCAGCGGACGGAGTTTGAACACTGAAGCTTTCTTT. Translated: CASGRSLNTEAFF. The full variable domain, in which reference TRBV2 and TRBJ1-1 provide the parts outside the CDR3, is EPEVTQTPSHQVTQMGQEVILRCVPISNHLYFYWYRQILGQKVEFLVSFYNNEISEKSEIFDDQFSVERPDGSNFTLKIRSTKLEDSAMYFCASGRSLNTEAFFGQGTRLTVV.

The CDR3 is CASSPSTGVGQETQYF. For the CDR3, the DNA is TGTGCCAGCTCACCATCGACAGGGGTCGGGCAAGAGACCCAGTACTTC. This chain links TRBV18 with TRBJ2-5; 8 bases agree with TRBD1. The ends lost 2 bases at V and 2 bases at J; junction bases unmatched: 7. The CDR3 totals 16 residues. Per germline, CDR1 KGHSH and CDR2 LQKENI.

This chain's CDR3 is CASSRAVGSYEQYF. In nucleotides, the CDR3 is TGTGCCAGCAGCCGAGCGGTGGGGTCCTACGAGCAGTACTTC. This chain links TRBV7-9 with TRBJ2-7; D possibly corresponds to TRBD2 (5 bases). Trimming took 5 bases from V and 1 from J, leaving 12 bases between them. CDR1 is SEHNR and CDR2 is FQNEAQ in the germline V gene (reference sequence). The CDR3 covers 14 residues.

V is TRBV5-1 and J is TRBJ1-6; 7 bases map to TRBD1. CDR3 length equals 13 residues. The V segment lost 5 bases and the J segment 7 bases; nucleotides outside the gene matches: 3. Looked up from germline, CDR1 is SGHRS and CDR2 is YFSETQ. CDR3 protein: CASSNRGNSPLHF. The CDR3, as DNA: TGCGCCAGCAGTAACAGGGGAAATTCACCCCTCCACTTT.

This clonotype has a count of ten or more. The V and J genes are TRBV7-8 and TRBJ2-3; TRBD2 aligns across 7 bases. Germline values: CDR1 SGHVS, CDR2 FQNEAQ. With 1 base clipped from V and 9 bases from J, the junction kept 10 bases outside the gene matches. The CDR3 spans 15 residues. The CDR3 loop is CASSLGAGVVKTQYF. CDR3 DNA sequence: TGTGCCAGCAGCTTAGGGGCGGGAGTAGTCAAAACGCAGTATTTT.

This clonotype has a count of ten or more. The CDR3 loop reads CASSPGLAGADTQYF. The CDR3 coding sequence is TGTGCCAGCTCACCGGGACTAGCGGGGGCAGATACGCAGTATTTT. The chain recombines TRBV18 with TRBJ2-3; 14 bases agree with TRBD2. CDR1 and CDR2 (germline): KGHSH, LQKENI. The CDR3 sequence is 15 residues long. The V gene end was trimmed by 3 bases and the J gene end by 4 bases; junction bases not matched to a gene: 0. Looking up the rest from reference TRBV18 and TRBJ2-3 gives the full variable domain: NAGVMQNPRHLVRRRGQEARLRCSPMKGHSHVYWYRQLPEEGLKFMVYLQKENIIDESGMPKERFSAEFPKEGPSILRIQQVVRGDSAAYFCASSPGLAGADTQYFGPGTRLTVL.

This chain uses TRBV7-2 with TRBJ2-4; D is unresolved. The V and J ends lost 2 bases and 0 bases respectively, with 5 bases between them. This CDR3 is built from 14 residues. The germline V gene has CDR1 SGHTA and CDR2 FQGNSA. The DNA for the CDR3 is TGTGCCAGCAGCTTAAGACCAGCCAAAAACATTCAGTACTTC. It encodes CASSLRPAKNIQYF.

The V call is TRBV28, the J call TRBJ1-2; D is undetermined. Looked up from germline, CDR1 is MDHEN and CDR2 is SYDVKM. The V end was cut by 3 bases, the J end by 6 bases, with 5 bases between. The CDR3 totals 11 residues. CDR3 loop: CASSFEDGYTF. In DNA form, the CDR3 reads TGTGCCAGCAGTTTTGAGGATGGCTACACCTTC.

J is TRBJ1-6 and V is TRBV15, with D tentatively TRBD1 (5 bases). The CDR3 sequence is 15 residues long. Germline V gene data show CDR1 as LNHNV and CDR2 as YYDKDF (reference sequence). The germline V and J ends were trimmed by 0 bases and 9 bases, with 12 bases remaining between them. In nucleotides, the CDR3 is TGTGCCACCAGCAGAGATTTGGGGGTACGTTCACCCCTCCACTTT. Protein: CATSRDLGVRSPLHF.

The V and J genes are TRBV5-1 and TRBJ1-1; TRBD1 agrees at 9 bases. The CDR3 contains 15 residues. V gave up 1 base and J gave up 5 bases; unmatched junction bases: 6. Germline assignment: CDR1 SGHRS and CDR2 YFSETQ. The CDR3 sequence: CASSLFGDRDTEAFF. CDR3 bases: TGCGCCAGCAGCTTGTTTGGGGACAGGGATACTGAAGCTTTCTTT.

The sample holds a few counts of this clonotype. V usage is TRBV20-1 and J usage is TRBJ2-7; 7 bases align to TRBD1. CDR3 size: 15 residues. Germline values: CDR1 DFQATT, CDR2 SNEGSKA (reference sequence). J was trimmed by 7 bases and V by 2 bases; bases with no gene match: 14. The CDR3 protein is CSARPPGTVLTEQYF. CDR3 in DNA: TGCAGTGCTAGACCCCCAGGGACAGTCCTAACGGAGCAGTACTTC.

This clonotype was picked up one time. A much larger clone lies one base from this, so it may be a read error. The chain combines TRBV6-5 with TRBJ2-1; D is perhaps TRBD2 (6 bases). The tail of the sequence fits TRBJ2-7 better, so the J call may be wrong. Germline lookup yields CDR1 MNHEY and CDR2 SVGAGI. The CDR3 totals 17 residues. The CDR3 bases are TGTGCCAGCAGTTACTCCGTCGGCGGGGCCAGCTACAATGAGCAGTACTTC. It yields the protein CASSYSVGGASYNEQYF.

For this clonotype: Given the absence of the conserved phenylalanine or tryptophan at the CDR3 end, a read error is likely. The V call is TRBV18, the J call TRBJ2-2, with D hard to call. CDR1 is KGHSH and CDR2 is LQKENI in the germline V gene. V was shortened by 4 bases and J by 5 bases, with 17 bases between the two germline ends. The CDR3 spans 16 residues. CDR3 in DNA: TGTGCCAGCTCACTAGCTTCTGGCACCCGGACCGGGGAGCTGTTTCTT. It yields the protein CASSLASGTRTGELFL.

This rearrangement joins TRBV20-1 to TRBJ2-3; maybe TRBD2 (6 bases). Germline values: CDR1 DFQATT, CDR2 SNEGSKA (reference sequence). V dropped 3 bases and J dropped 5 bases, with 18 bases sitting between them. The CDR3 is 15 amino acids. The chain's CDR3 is CSASISVGRIDTQYF. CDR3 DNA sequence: TGCAGTGCTAGTATATCAGTGGGGAGGATAGATACGCAGTATTTT.

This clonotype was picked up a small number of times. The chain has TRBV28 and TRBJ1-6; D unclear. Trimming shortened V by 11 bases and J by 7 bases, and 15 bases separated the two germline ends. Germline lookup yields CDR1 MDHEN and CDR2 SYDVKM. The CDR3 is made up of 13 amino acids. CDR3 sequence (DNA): TGTGCCTTCTCTACCTCGGGCAATTCACCCCTCCACTTT. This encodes CAFSTSGNSPLHF.

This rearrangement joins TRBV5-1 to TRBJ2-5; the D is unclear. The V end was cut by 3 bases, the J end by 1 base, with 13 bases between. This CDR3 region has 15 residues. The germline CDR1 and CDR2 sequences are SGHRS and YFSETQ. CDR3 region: CASSSHLDRQETQYF. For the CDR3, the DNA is TGCGCCAGCAGCTCCCATCTCGACCGCCAAGAGACCCAGTACTTC.

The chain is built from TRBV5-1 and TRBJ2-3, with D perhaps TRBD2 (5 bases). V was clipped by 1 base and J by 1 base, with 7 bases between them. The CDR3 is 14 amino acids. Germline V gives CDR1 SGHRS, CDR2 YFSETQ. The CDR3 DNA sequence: TGCGCCAGCAGCTTGAATAGCGGCACAGATACGCAGTATTTT. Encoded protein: CASSLNSGTDTQYF.

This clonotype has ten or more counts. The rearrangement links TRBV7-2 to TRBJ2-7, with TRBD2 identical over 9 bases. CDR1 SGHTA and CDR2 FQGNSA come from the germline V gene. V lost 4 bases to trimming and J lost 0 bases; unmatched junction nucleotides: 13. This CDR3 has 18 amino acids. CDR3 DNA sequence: TGTGCCAGCAGCTGGACAGGAGGACCTAGCGGGAACTCCTACGAGCAGTACTTC. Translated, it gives CASSWTGGPSGNSYEQYF. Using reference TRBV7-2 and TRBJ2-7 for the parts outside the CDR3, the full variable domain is GAGVSQSPSNKVTEKGKDVELRCDPISGHTALYWYRQSLGQGLEFLIYFQGNSAPDKSGLPSDRFSAERTGGSVSTLTIQRTQQEDSAVYLCASSWTGGPSGNSYEQYFGPGTRLTVT.

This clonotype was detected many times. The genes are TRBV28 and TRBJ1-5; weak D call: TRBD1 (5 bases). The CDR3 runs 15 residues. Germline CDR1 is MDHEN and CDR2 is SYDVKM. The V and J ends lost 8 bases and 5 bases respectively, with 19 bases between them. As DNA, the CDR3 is TGTGCCAGCTCTTCCCCCAGGGATGGGGATCAGCCCCAGCATTTT. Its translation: CASSSPRDGDQPQHF.